The rows below give T cell receptor beta chains drawn from one sample of a study of CD8 T cells in ankylosing spondylitis. TCRdb called the 5' RACE reads again in MiXCR, with one record for every CDR3 protein. Of approximately 300,000 distinct CDR3 sequences detected, 7.5% to 9% appear once; the ten largest clones hold roughly 15%. Sequences were obtained from blood, either unsorted or a sorted T cell fraction (not recorded which). The receptors come from a male donor with ankylosing spondylitis. The CDR3 runs from the conserved cysteine through the conserved F or W. The D gene is left open where the match is weak. Rows give clone size only sometimes, using once, few, many, or a class for an expanded clone.

size: -
D: -
J: TRBJ2-7
V: TRBV7-2
CDR3: CASRGAEGEQYF
DNA: TGTGCCAGCAGGGGCGCGGAAGGCGAGCAGTACTTC

size: -
D: TRBD1
J: TRBJ1-5
V: TRBV10-3
CDR3: CAISQTGVRQPQHF
DNA: TGTGCCATCAGTCAGACAGGGGTCCGTCAGCCCCAGCATTTT

size: -
D: -
J: TRBJ2-5
V: TRBV7-2
CDR3: CASTEVNQETQYF
DNA: TGTGCCAGCACCGAAGTTAACCAAGAGACCCAGTACTTC

size: few
D: TRBD1
J: TRBJ2-1
V: TRBV5-1
CDR3: CASSQEGQGYNEQFF
DNA: TGCGCCAGCAGCCAGGAAGGACAGGGGTACAATGAGCAGTTCTTC

size: few
D: -
J: TRBJ1-2
V: TRBV28
CDR3: CASSSGLRPGREGYTF
DNA: TGTGCCAGCAGTTCCGGTCTCCGGCCAGGTCGGGAAGGCTACACCTTC

size: few
D: TRBD2
J: TRBJ2-1
V: TRBV29-1
CDR3: CSVVLTSGPAGFYNEQFF
DNA: TGCAGCGTTGTTCTGACTAGCGGACCCGCGGGTTTTTACAATGAGCAGTTCTTC

size: many
D: -
J: TRBJ1-1
V: TRBV11-3
CDR3: CASSLFAGNTEAFF
DNA: TGTGCCAGCAGCTTATTCGCCGGGAACACTGAAGCTTTCTTT

size: many
D: TRBD1
J: TRBJ2-1
V: TRBV29-1
CDR3: CSARDRLYNEQFF
DNA: TGCAGCGCCCGGGACAGGCTCTACAATGAGCAGTTCTTC

size: few
D: TRBD2
J: TRBJ2-1
V: TRBV6-2/TRBV6-3
CDR3: CASSLAGGGEQFF
DNA: TGTGCCAGCTCGCTAGCGGGAGGTGGGGAGCAGTTCTTC

size: few
D: -
J: TRBJ2-4
V: TRBV18
CDR3: CASSPGAHQAKNIQYF
DNA: TGTGCCAGCTCACCAGGTGCACACCAGGCCAAAAACATTCAGTACTTC

size: -
D: -
J: TRBJ2-6
V: TRBV18
CDR3: CASSPAGTGANVLTF
DNA: TGTGCCAGCTCACCGGCAGGGACTGGGGCCAACGTCCTGACTTTC

size: many
D: -
J: TRBJ1-5
V: TRBV7-6
CDR3: CASSLVVGDSLQHF
DNA: TGTGCCAGCAGCTTAGTGGTGGGGGACTCTCTCCAGCATTTT

size: many
D: -
J: TRBJ1-5
V: TRBV16
CDR3: CASSQTGTGQPQHF
DNA: TGTGCCAGCAGCCAAACAGGGACGGGTCAGCCCCAGCATTTT

size: few
D: TRBD2
J: TRBJ2-1
V: TRBV28
CDR3: CASSSSGSGQFF
DNA: TGTGCCAGCAGCTCAAGCGGGAGTGGGCAGTTCTTC

size: -
D: -
J: TRBJ2-5
V: TRBV11-3
CDR3: CASSNRGEYQETQYF
DNA: TGTGCCAGCAGTAACAGAGGGGAGTATCAAGAGACCCAGTACTTC

size: -
D: -
J: TRBJ2-5
V: TRBV28
CDR3: CASSRFQGLETQYF
DNA: TGTGCCAGCAGCCGTTTTCAGGGGCTGGAGACCCAGTACTTC

size: -
D: -
J: TRBJ1-1
V: TRBV4-1
CDR3: CASSQDLRGNTEAFF
DNA: TGCGCCAGCAGCCAAGATCTTAGGGGTAACACTGAAGCTTTCTTT

size: few
D: -
J: TRBJ2-7
V: TRBV20-1
CDR3: CSARDWKDQQYF
DNA: TGCAGTGCTCGGGACTGGAAAGATCAGCAGTACTTC

size: few
D: -
J: TRBJ1-1
V: TRBV25-1
CDR3: CASSGPGRVGATEAFF
DNA: TGTGCCAGCAGTGGGCCGGGACGGGTTGGAGCCACTGAAGCTTTCTTT

size: many
D: -
J: TRBJ2-7
V: TRBV9
CDR3: CASSPQGGGYEQYF
DNA: TGTGCCAGCAGCCCCCAGGGGGGAGGGTACGAGCAGTACTTC

size: -
D: TRBD1
J: TRBJ1-1
V: TRBV4-1
CDR3: CASSQDEGAWTEAFF
DNA: TGCGCCAGCAGCCAAGATGAGGGGGCGTGGACTGAAGCTTTCTTT

size: few
D: TRBD1
J: TRBJ2-2
V: TRBV2
CDR3: CASNGQGARVTGELFF
DNA: TGTGCCAGCAATGGACAGGGGGCCCGGGTCACCGGGGAGCTGTTTTTT

size: large
D: -
J: TRBJ2-3
V: TRBV10-3
CDR3: CAISVYGQSTDTQYF
DNA: TGTGCCATCAGTGTGTATGGACAGAGCACAGATACGCAGTATTTT

size: few
D: TRBD2
J: TRBJ2-1
V: TRBV20-1
CDR3: CSASGGSSYNEQFF
DNA: TGCAGTGCTAGCGGGGGGAGCTCCTACAATGAGCAGTTCTTC

size: -
D: -
J: TRBJ2-7
V: TRBV7-3
CDR3: CASSLTRDSYEQYF
DNA: TGTGCCAGCAGCTTAACCCGGGACTCCTACGAGCAGTACTTC

size: -
D: -
J: TRBJ2-3
V: TRBV6-1
CDR3: CASTPRFGGSTDTQYF
DNA: TGTGCCAGCACCCCACGGTTCGGGGGTAGCACAGATACGCAGTATTTT

size: -
D: TRBD2
J: TRBJ2-1
V: TRBV19
CDR3: CASSRPSGIADEQFF
DNA: TGTGCCAGTAGTAGACCTAGCGGGATCGCGGATGAGCAGTTCTTC

size: many
D: -
J: TRBJ1-1
V: TRBV7-8
CDR3: CASSLAPGTEAFF
DNA: TGTGCCAGCAGCTTAGCTCCAGGTACTGAAGCTTTCTTT

size: many
D: TRBD2
J: TRBJ2-1
V: TRBV3-1
CDR3: CASTPWYLAGTYNEQFF
DNA: TGTGCCAGCACCCCATGGTATCTAGCGGGGACCTACAATGAGCAGTTCTTC

size: many
D: -
J: TRBJ2-1
V: TRBV5-1
CDR3: CASSLVGGSYNEQFF
DNA: TGTGCCAGCAGCTTAGTGGGGGGCTCCTACAATGAGCAGTTCTTC

size: -
D: -
J: TRBJ1-1
V: TRBV2
CDR3: CASSGAPMNTEAFF
DNA: TGTGCCAGCAGTGGGGCCCCAATGAACACTGAAGCTTTCTTT

size: -
D: -
J: TRBJ2-2
V: TRBV21-1
CDR3: CASSTSGREGNGTGELFF
DNA: TGTGCCAGCAGCACAAGTGGGCGGGAGGGGAACGGGACCGGGGAGCTGTTTTTT

size: -
D: TRBD1
J: TRBJ1-1
V: TRBV10-3
CDR3: CAIRPDRGKVNTEAFF
DNA: TGTGCCATCAGGCCTGACAGGGGGAAGGTGAACACTGAAGCTTTCTTT

size: few
D: TRBD1
J: TRBJ1-5
V: TRBV20-1
CDR3: CSARRTGVNQPQHF
DNA: TGCAGTGCTAGAAGGACAGGGGTAAATCAGCCCCAGCATTTT

size: -
D: TRBD1
J: TRBJ2-5
V: TRBV28
CDR3: CASSLGTGAQETQYF
DNA: TGTGCCAGCAGTTTAGGTACAGGGGCCCAAGAGACCCAGTACTTC

size: few
D: -
J: TRBJ2-7
V: TRBV20-1
CDR3: CSASSRRVIYEQYF
DNA: TGCAGTGCTAGTTCTAGACGGGTAATCTACGAGCAGTACTTC

size: many
D: -
J: TRBJ2-7
V: TRBV6-1
CDR3: CASKLQGLGTYEQYF
DNA: TGTGCCAGCAAGCTCCAGGGTTTGGGAACTTACGAGCAGTACTTC

size: many
D: -
J: TRBJ1-1
V: TRBV24-1
CDR3: CATSAGGGTEAFF
DNA: TGTGCCACCAGTGCCGGAGGAGGGACTGAAGCTTTCTTT

size: -
D: -
J: TRBJ1-5
V: TRBV12-3/TRBV12-4
CDR3: CASSFWRGENQPQHF
DNA: TGTGCCAGCAGTTTCTGGAGGGGAGAAAATCAGCCCCAGCATTTT

size: many
D: -
J: TRBJ1-2
V: TRBV4-1
CDR3: CASSQERTANYGYTF
DNA: TGCGCCAGCAGCCAAGAGCGTACAGCTAACTATGGCTACACCTTC

size: -
D: TRBD1
J: TRBJ1-5
V: TRBV20-1
CDR3: CSARYGTDNQPQHF
DNA: TGCAGTGCTCGTTACGGGACAGACAATCAGCCCCAGCATTTT

size: few
D: TRBD1
J: TRBJ1-5
V: TRBV2
CDR3: CASSVTGWQPQHF
DNA: TGTGCCAGCAGTGTGACAGGGTGGCAGCCCCAGCATTTT

size: many
D: TRBD2
J: TRBJ2-1
V: TRBV3-1
CDR3: CASKVAGQEGEQFF
DNA: TGTGCCAGCAAAGTAGCGGGTCAGGAAGGTGAGCAGTTCTTC

size: -
D: -
J: TRBJ2-7
V: TRBV5-1
CDR3: CASSYTASTSYEQYF
DNA: TGCGCCAGCAGCTACACGGCCTCGACCTCCTACGAGCAGTACTTC

size: few
D: -
J: TRBJ1-1
V: TRBV10-2
CDR3: CASRIWGTMNTEAFF
DNA: TGCGCCAGCAGGATCTGGGGGACCATGAACACTGAAGCTTTCTTT

size: -
D: TRBD1
J: TRBJ1-6
V: TRBV29-1
CDR3: CSVATGGQGSPLHF
DNA: TGCAGCGTTGCCACAGGGGGCCAAGGATCACCCCTCCACTTT

size: few
D: -
J: TRBJ2-7
V: TRBV20-1
CDR3: CSARAPQGGEQYF
DNA: TGCAGTGCTAGAGCTCCCCAGGGGGGCGAGCAGTACTTC

size: -
D: -
J: TRBJ1-1
V: TRBV7-2
CDR3: CASSLVPGTGAFF
DNA: TGTGCCAGCAGCTTAGTGCCTGGGACTGGTGCTTTCTTT

size: -
D: -
J: TRBJ1-1
V: TRBV7-9
CDR3: CASSLAPQPNTEAFF
DNA: TGTGCCAGCAGCTTAGCACCACAACCTAACACTGAAGCTTTCTTT

size: many
D: -
J: TRBJ2-3
V: TRBV7-9
CDR3: CASTFPVEGGADTQYF
DNA: TGTGCCAGCACCTTCCCCGTAGAGGGTGGGGCAGATACGCAGTATTTT

size: -
D: -
J: TRBJ2-2
V: TRBV28
CDR3: CASSFVGVGTGELFF
DNA: TGTGCCAGCAGTTTTGTGGGAGTGGGGACCGGGGAGCTGTTTTTT

size: many
D: TRBD1
J: TRBJ2-1
V: TRBV6-2/TRBV6-3
CDR3: CASSFHTTTGEGQFF
DNA: TGTGCCAGCAGTTTCCACACAACCACAGGGGAAGGGCAGTTCTTC

size: few
D: -
J: TRBJ2-7
V: TRBV19
CDR3: CASRIGGQNEQYF
DNA: TGTGCCAGTAGAATTGGGGGGCAAAACGAGCAGTACTTC

size: -
D: -
J: TRBJ2-1
V: TRBV12-3/TRBV12-4
CDR3: CASSLTPTGRYEQFF
DNA: TGTGCCAGCAGTTTAACCCCGACTGGGCGATATGAGCAGTTCTTC